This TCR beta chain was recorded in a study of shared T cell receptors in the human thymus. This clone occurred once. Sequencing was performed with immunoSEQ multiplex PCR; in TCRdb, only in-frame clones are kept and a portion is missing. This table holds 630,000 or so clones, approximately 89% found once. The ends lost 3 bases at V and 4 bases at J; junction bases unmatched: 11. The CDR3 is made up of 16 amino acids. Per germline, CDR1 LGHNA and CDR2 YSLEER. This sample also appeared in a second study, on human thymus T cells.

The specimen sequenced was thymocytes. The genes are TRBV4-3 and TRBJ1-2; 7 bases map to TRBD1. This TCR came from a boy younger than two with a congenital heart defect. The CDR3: CASSQGRQGLFYGYTF. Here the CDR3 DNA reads TGCGCCAGCAGCCAGGGCCGACAGGGCCTATTCTATGGCTACACCTTC.